The 25 T cell receptor beta chains below come from one sample, sequenced in a study of CD8 T cells in ankylosing spondylitis. One entry per CDR3 protein results from TCRdb running MiXCR on the 5' RACE reads. Of 300,000 to 400,000 distinct CDR3 sequences in the sample, 20% were seen once. Input material: blood, either unsorted or a sorted T cell fraction (not recorded which). The receptors stem from a male donor with ankylosing spondylitis or in good health (not recorded which).

This clonotype was seen a few times. V gene TRBV6-6 combines with J gene TRBJ1-1; D unresolved. The V and J ends lost 0 bases and 4 bases respectively, with 3 bases between them. The CDR3 spans 12 residues. CDR1 MNHNY and CDR2 SVGAGI come from the germline V gene (reference sequence). The CDR3 here is CASSYSVTEAFF. DNA for the CDR3: TGTGCCAGCAGTTACTCGGTCACTGAAGCTTTCTTT.

At least ten counts were recorded for this clonotype. V gene TRBV12-3 or TRBV12-4 combines with J gene TRBJ2-3, with D hard to call. Trimming cost V 7 bases and J 2 bases, with 4 bases left between them. The CDR3 extends over 11 amino acids. The DNA of the CDR3 is TGTGCCAGCACCAACACAGATACGCAGTATTTT. Translated: CASTNTDTQYF.

CDR3 DNA sequence: TGTGCCAGCAAACCGGGACAGGGAACCTACGAGCAGTACTTC. It is translated as CASKPGQGTYEQYF. The genes are TRBV2 and TRBJ2-7, with 9 bases identical to TRBD1. The CDR3 runs 14 residues. Trimming cost V 7 bases and J 2 bases; bases outside gene matches: 6. CDR1 is SNHLY and CDR2 is FYNNEI in the germline V gene.

The V call is TRBV29-1, the J call TRBJ2-1; D call uncertain. Germline V gene sequence: CDR1 SQVTM, CDR2 ANQGSEA. The CDR3 length is 11 residues. Trimming removed 6 bases at V and 4 bases at J, with 7 bases between. CDR3 sequence (DNA): TGCAGCGTCCGACAATACAATGAGCAGTTCTTC. Amino acid sequence: CSVRQYNEQFF.

This clonotype showed up many times. CDR3 amino acids: CASSRTGGTDTQYF. CDR3 sequence (DNA): TGTGCCAGCAGTAGGACAGGGGGCACAGATACGCAGTATTTT. The chain uses TRBV12-3 or TRBV12-4 and TRBJ2-3, with TRBD1 matching over 9 bases. V shed 5 bases and J 1 base; nucleotides not matched to a gene: 1. The CDR3 sequence is 14 residues long.

This chain uses TRBV4-1 with TRBJ2-3; unclear D gene. This CDR3 spans 13 amino acids. V lost 2 bases and J 5 bases, leaving 8 bases between the germline ends. Germline CDR1 and CDR2: MGHRA and YSYEKL. The CDR3 sequence is CASSQIPEDTQYF. The CDR3 DNA reads TGCGCCAGCAGCCAAATTCCCGAAGATACGCAGTATTTT.

This clonotype was picked up a small number of times. V and J are TRBV9 and TRBJ2-3; D gene uncertain. The germline gives CDR1 SGDLS, CDR2 YYNGEE. The CDR3 consists of 14 residues. Trimming cost V 1 base and J 1 base, with 7 bases left between them. The CDR3 region is CASSVNDRTDTQYF. The CDR3 DNA reads as TGTGCCAGCAGCGTAAATGACCGCACAGATACGCAGTATTTT.

The chain links TRBV11-2 to TRBJ2-5; D is ambiguous. V was trimmed by 5 bases and J by 3 bases, leaving 13 bases between them. The CDR3 totals 14 residues. Germline CDR1 is SGHAT and CDR2 is FQNNGV. The CDR3 sequence: CASSPRTAKETQYF. DNA of the CDR3: TGTGCCAGCAGCCCCCGCACAGCCAAAGAGACCCAGTACTTC.

The J gene is TRBJ2-1, the V gene TRBV7-2; 12 nucleotides align to TRBD2. CDR1 is SGHTA, CDR2 FQGNSA, per germline. The CDR3 totals 14 residues. V lost 5 bases to trimming and J lost 7 bases; unmatched junction nucleotides: 3. The CDR3 sequence is CASSAGLAGNEQFF. CDR3 DNA sequence: TGTGCCAGCAGCGCCGGACTAGCGGGAAATGAGCAGTTCTTC.

The CDR3 reads CASSRTGASLEQYF. Written as DNA, the CDR3 is TGTGCCAGCAGCCGCACAGGGGCGTCCCTCGAGCAGTACTTC. The chain joins TRBV7-3 to TRBJ2-7; 7 nucleotides line up with TRBD1. V was pared by 5 bases and J by 6 bases, with 10 bases of the junction left unmatched. The CDR3 is 14 amino acids. Per germline, CDR1 SGHTA and CDR2 FQGTGA.

This chain joins TRBV9 and TRBJ2-1; 7 nucleotides match TRBD2. J lost 12 bases, V lost 2 bases, and 11 bases had no gene match. Germline CDR1 reads SGDLS; CDR2 reads YYNGEE. The CDR3 covers 14 residues. The CDR3 is CASSVFQGGEPQFF. The CDR3 DNA follows: TGTGCCAGCAGCGTCTTTCAGGGAGGGGAACCGCAGTTCTTC.

This clonotype was counted between two and nine times. The chain combines TRBV11-3 with TRBJ2-1; D gene ambiguous. The ends were cut back, 4 bases at V and 6 bases at J, with 13 bases in the middle. This CDR3 spans 14 amino acids. Germline V CDR1 and CDR2: SGHNT, YENEEA. The CDR3: CASSSRLYGNEQFF. The CDR3, as DNA: TGTGCCAGCAGCTCGAGGCTATATGGCAATGAGCAGTTCTTC.

To note about this clonotype: This sequence may be a read error, since a much larger clone differs from it by one base. This sequence joins TRBV27 and TRBJ2-1; D could derive from TRBD1 or TRBD2 (5 bases each). V was shortened by 1 base and J by 7 bases, with 5 bases between the two germline ends. CDR3 length: 12 amino acids. Germline loops: CDR1 MNHEY, CDR2 SMNVEV (reference sequence). This CDR3 reads CASSLWGNEQFF. CDR3 DNA: TGTGCCAGCAGTTTATGGGGGAATGAGCAGTTCTTC.

This rearrangement joins TRBV12-3 or TRBV12-4 to TRBJ2-5; 10 nucleotides line up with TRBD1. V lost 5 bases, J lost 5 bases, and 14 bases stayed unmatched. The CDR3 is 17 residues long. The CDR3 reads CASSPGTGDDGRETQYF. CDR3 nucleotides: TGTGCCAGCAGTCCGGGGACAGGGGATGACGGTAGGGAGACCCAGTACTTC.

The chain employs TRBV12-3 or TRBV12-4 and TRBJ2-3; D remains unclear. V was cut by 0 bases and J by 0 bases, with 7 bases left in between. This CDR3 is built from 15 residues. The CDR3 DNA reads as TGTGCCAGCAGTTTAGCAGAACCTAGCACAGATACGCAGTATTTT. It codes for CASSLAEPSTDTQYF.

This clonotype has only a few counts. The chain links TRBV7-6 to TRBJ2-1; D possibly corresponds to TRBD1 (5 bases). The V and J ends lost 5 bases and 9 bases respectively, with 17 bases between them. The CDR3 is made up of 14 amino acids. Per germline, CDR1 SGHVS and CDR2 FNYEAQ. The CDR3 DNA follows: TGTGCCAGCAGCAGACAATTATCAGGGATTGAGCAGTTCTTC. This gives the protein CASSRQLSGIEQFF.

This clonotype has a handful of counts. The chain carries TRBV20-1 and TRBJ2-7; tentative D call: TRBD2 (6 bases). There are 13 residues in the CDR3. Germline V gene data show CDR1 as DFQATT and CDR2 as SNEGSKA (reference sequence). V dropped 7 bases and J dropped 0 bases, with 13 bases sitting between them. CDR3 in DNA: TGCAGTGAGAGGGACGGGGGCTCCTACGAGCAGTACTTC. This encodes CSERDGGSYEQYF.

This clonotype was recorded at least ten times. The V call is TRBV12-3 or TRBV12-4, the J call TRBJ2-7; no clear D gene. The CDR3 spans 14 residues. V dropped 6 bases and J dropped 0 bases, with 12 bases sitting between them. The CDR3 loop reads CASSLGTASYEQYF. CDR3 nucleotide sequence: TGTGCCAGCAGCCTGGGAACTGCCTCCTACGAGCAGTACTTC.

V gene TRBV28 combines with J gene TRBJ1-5; D is undetermined. The germline CDR1 and CDR2 sequences are MDHEN and SYDVKM. The CDR3 totals 13 residues. V lost 10 bases and J lost 2, with 12 bases in between. This CDR3 reads CATWTRGNQPQHF. The DNA of the CDR3 is TGTGCCACTTGGACTCGGGGCAATCAGCCCCAGCATTTT.

The chain is built from TRBV6-2 or TRBV6-3 and TRBJ2-7; no clear D gene. The CDR3 is 12 amino acids. V shed 4 bases and J shed 5 bases, with 9 bases lying between them. Germline lookup yields CDR1 MNHEY and CDR2 SVGEGT. The CDR3 spells CASSSTLDEQYF. Written as DNA, the CDR3 is TGTGCCAGCAGTTCCACCCTCGACGAGCAGTACTTC.

The table lists this clonotype with a few counts. V is TRBV29-1 and J is TRBJ1-1, with D unresolved. The CDR3 length is 11 residues. Germline-derived CDR1 and CDR2 are SQVTM and ANQGSEA. The V gene lost 7 bases and the J gene lost 2 bases, with 8 bases spanning the gap. In DNA form, the CDR3 reads TGCAGCGCAATAGAAAACACTGAAGCTTTCTTT. Amino acid sequence: CSAIENTEAFF.

This sequence joins TRBV4-1 and TRBJ1-2, with 7 bases lining up with TRBD1. CDR3 length: 12 amino acids. Germline V gene sequence: CDR1 MGHRA, CDR2 YSYEKL. Losses at the gene ends were 3 bases for V and 5 bases for J; bases not matched to a gene: 0. CDR3 protein: CASSQGQYGYTF. CDR3 DNA: TGCGCCAGCAGCCAGGGACAGTATGGCTACACCTTC.

The chain combines TRBV20-1 with TRBJ2-3, with D perhaps being TRBD1 or TRBD2 (5 bases each). The CDR3 covers 14 residues. CDR1 and CDR2 (germline): DFQATT, SNEGSKA (reference sequence). V was shortened by 0 bases and J by 4 bases, with 11 bases between the two germline ends. CDR3 residues: CSARDWQGPDTQYF. CDR3 nucleotide sequence: TGCAGTGCTAGAGATTGGCAGGGACCAGATACGCAGTATTTT.

The genes are TRBV5-4 and TRBJ2-5; 9 bases align to TRBD1. The CDR3 consists of 14 residues. J was trimmed by 4 bases and V by 4 bases; bases with no gene match: 5. Germline V lookup: CDR1 SGHNT, CDR2 YYREEE (reference sequence). CDR3 DNA sequence: TGTGCCAGCAGCGCGGACAGGGGAGGAGAGACCCAGTACTTC. Translating it yields CASSADRGGETQYF.

The V and J genes are TRBV29-1 and TRBJ2-5, with a weak D call TRBD1 (5 bases). CDR1 and CDR2 from the germline V gene are SQVTM and ANQGSEA. V was clipped by 5 bases and J by 3 bases, with 13 bases between them. The CDR3 sequence is 13 residues long. The CDR3 DNA is TGCAGCGTTCTCAGGGAAACCGAAGAGACCCAGTACTTC. This encodes CSVLRETEETQYF. Using reference TRBV29-1 and TRBJ2-5 for the parts outside the CDR3, the full variable domain is SAVISQKPSRDICQRGTSLTIQCQVDSQVTMMFWYRQQPGQSLTLIATANQGSEATYESGFVIDKFPISRPNLTFSTLTVSNMSPEDSSIYLCSVLRETEETQYFGPGTRLLVL.